The rows below give T cell receptor beta chains drawn from one sample of a study of long-term antiretroviral therapy in people with HIV. Sequencing was performed with immunoSEQ multiplex PCR; in TCRdb, only in-frame clones are kept and a portion is missing. The sample lists 13,000 to 15,000 clones, more than 60% occurring once. Sample: unsorted PBMCs, taken 1.3 years before starting antiretroviral therapy. These receptors were taken from a man aged 35 to 55 with HIV. The CDR3 runs from the conserved cysteine through the conserved F or W. D genes are given only for firm matches. Size is omitted from some rows. Given values are once, few, many or a class for expanded clones.

j_call v_call clone_size d_call cdr3_aa cdr3_nt
TRBJ2-1 TRBV27 once . CASSLYRADNEQFF TGTGCCAGCAGTTTATACCGGGCCGACAATGAGCAGTTCTTC
TRBJ1-6 TRBV7-9 . . CASSPQRSYNSPLHF TGTGCCAGCAGCCCCCAACGCTCCTATAATTCACCCCTCCACTTT
TRBJ1-1 TRBV30 . . CAWSGRAQAFF TGTGCCTGGAGTGGGAGGGCACAAGCTTTCTTT
TRBJ1-4 TRBV27 . . CASRKRTEQMTGREKLFF TGTGCCAGCAGGAAACGGACAGAACAGATGACTGGGCGTGAAAAACTGTTTTTT
TRBJ1-1 TRBV30 . . CAWSVGSRGGGTEAFF TGTGCCTGGAGTGTAGGTTCACGGGGGGGCGGCACTGAAGCTTTCTTT
TRBJ1-1 TRBV5-6 . TRBD1 CASSPEGGQGLGKEAFF TGTGCCAGCAGCCCCGAGGGCGGACAGGGGTTGGGTAAGGAAGCTTTCTTT
TRBJ1-4 TRBV19 . . CASSRSPNEKLFF TGTGCCAGTAGTAGGAGTCCTAATGAAAAACTGTTTTTT
TRBJ1-6 TRBV18 . . CASSPSGENSPLHF TGTGCCAGCTCACCTAGCGGGGAAAATTCACCCCTCCACTTT
TRBJ1-2 TRBV30 . . CAWSVGAGDGYTF TGTGCCTGGAGTGTAGGGGCGGGGGATGGCTACACCTTC
TRBJ2-7 TRBV5-4 few TRBD2 CASSSTGTSSYEQYF TGTGCCAGCAGCTCGACCGGGACTAGCTCCTACGAGCAGTACTTC
TRBJ1-5 TRBV4-1 . . CASSQDPNQPQHF TGCGCCAGCAGCCAAGATCCAAATCAGCCCCAGCATTTT
TRBJ1-5 TRBV6-1 medium-sized TRBD1 CASSRQGSNQPQHF TGTGCCAGCAGTAGACAGGGGAGCAATCAGCCCCAGCATTTT
TRBJ2-7 TRBV29-1 . . CSVAGYYEQYF TGCAGCGTTGCCGGATATTACGAGCAGTACTTC
TRBJ1-2 TRBV30 . . CAWSKPLDYGYTF TGTGCCTGGAGTAAGCCTCTGGACTATGGCTACACCTTC
TRBJ1-6 TRBV5-1 . . CASSLAGGNSPLHF TGCGCCAGCAGCTTGGCCGGCGGTAATTCACCCCTCCACTTT
TRBJ2-7 TRBV7-2 . TRBD1 CASSFIRGLTSYEQYF TGTGCCAGCAGCTTCATAAGGGGGCTAACTTCCTACGAGCAGTACTTC
TRBJ1-1 TRBV6-1 . . CASSPRANTEAFF TGTGCCAGCAGTCCTCGGGCGAACACTGAAGCTTTCTTT
TRBJ2-3 TRBV27 few . CASSLLPPPTDTQYF TGTGCCAGCAGTTTACTTCCTCCCCCCACAGATACGCAGTATTTT
TRBJ2-1 TRBV7-9 . TRBD2 CASSLTSWGSYNEQFF TGTGCCAGCAGCTTGACTAGCTGGGGCTCCTACAATGAGCAGTTCTTC
TRBJ1-2 TRBV19 few . CASSIEKDHYGYTF TGTGCCAGTAGTATAGAGAAGGACCACTATGGCTACACCTTC
TRBJ1-2 TRBV19 . . CASRRTDRRNYGYTF TGTGCCAGTAGAAGAACTGACAGACGTAACTATGGCTACACCTTC
TRBJ1-4 TRBV15 . . CATSRGTATNEKLFF TGTGCCACCAGCAGAGGCACAGCAACTAATGAAAAACTGTTTTTT
TRBJ1-5 TRBV2 few . CASSVTEPQHF TGTGCCAGCAGTGTCACAGAGCCCCAGCATTTT
TRBJ2-5 TRBV5-1 once TRBD1 CASSLGQGREETQYF TGCGCCAGCAGCTTGGGACAGGGTAGGGAAGAGACCCAGTACTTC
TRBJ2-3 TRBV29-1 . . CSVDTNTDTQYF TGCAGCGTTGACACAAACACAGATACGCAGTATTTT
TRBJ2-7 TRBV6-6 few TRBD2 CASSYSSGGSSEQYF TGTGCCAGCAGTTACTCGAGCGGGGGCTCTAGCGAGCAGTACTTC
TRBJ1-1 TRBV12-5 . . CASGLSTGEAFF TGTGCTAGTGGTTTGTCTACAGGGGAAGCTTTCTTT
TRBJ1-3 TRBV5-8 . . CASSLGLGVRGNTIYF TGTGCCAGCAGCTTGGGGTTAGGGGTTCGAGGAAACACCATATATTTT
TRBJ2-7 TRBV2 . . CASRDSSYEQYF TGTGCCAGCAGGGACAGCTCCTACGAGCAGTACTTC
TRBJ1-3 TRBV2 few . CASSPQTSGNTIYF TGTGCCAGCAGTCCTCAGACCTCTGGAAACACCATATATTTT
TRBJ1-2 TRBV28 . TRBD1 CASSRRGLWGYTF TGTGCCAGCAGTCGCAGGGGGCTTTGGGGCTACACCTTC
TRBJ2-7 TRBV7-2 . TRBD1 CASSSTGTGRYEQYF TGTGCCAGCAGCTCAACCGGGACAGGCCGCTACGAGCAGTACTTC
TRBJ1-1 TRBV6-6 once . CASSRGQANTEAFF TGTGCCAGCAGCCGCGGACAAGCGAACACTGAAGCTTTCTTT
TRBJ2-7 TRBV5-1 . TRBD2 CASSLVGGGAIYEQYF TGCGCCAGCAGCTTGGTTGGCGGGGGGGCCATTTACGAGCAGTACTTC
TRBJ1-4 TRBV13 . TRBD1 CASSLGGTGDRKLFF TGTGCCAGCAGCTTAGGGGGGACAGGGGATCGGAAACTGTTTTTT
TRBJ1-5 TRBV29-1 . . CSARDPDQPQHF TGCAGCGCTCGGGACCCGGATCAGCCCCAGCATTTT
TRBJ1-2 TRBV5-4 few . CASSSLEGDQDYGYTF TGTGCCAGCAGCTCCCTGGAAGGGGACCAAGACTATGGCTACACCTTC
TRBJ2-1 TRBV19 . TRBD2 CASSISSGGAPSYNEQFF TGTGCCAGTAGTATATCCAGCGGGGGGGCTCCATCCTACAATGAGCAGTTCTTC
TRBJ2-7 TRBV27 once TRBD1 CASSAWTGLDEQYF TGTGCCAGCAGTGCCTGGACAGGGCTCGACGAGCAGTACTTC
TRBJ2-1 TRBV30 . TRBD2 CAWSSGAGGLEQFF TGTGCCTGGAGCTCCGGGGCGGGGGGGCTTGAGCAGTTCTTC
TRBJ2-4 TRBV29-1 . . CSVVAENIQYF TGCAGCGTTGTCGCAGAAAACATTCAGTACTTC
TRBJ1-5 TRBV2 . . CASSGPGGGSNQPQHF TGTGCCAGCAGTGGTCCCGGGGGCGGGAGCAATCAGCCCCAGCATTTT
TRBJ2-3 TRBV27 . TRBD1 CASTHRGDTVPDTQYF TGTGCCAGCACCCACAGGGGGGATACCGTCCCAGATACGCAGTATTTT
TRBJ1-3 TRBV18 . TRBD1 CASSRLGTGSPSSGNTIYF TGTGCCAGCTCTCGGCTAGGGACAGGCAGCCCCAGCTCTGGAAACACCATATATTTT
TRBJ2-7 TRBV11-2 . TRBD2 CASSLERASGSYEQYF TGTGCCAGCAGCTTAGAACGGGCTAGCGGGTCTTACGAGCAGTACTTC
TRBJ1-2 TRBV19 few . CASSPAGDYGYTF TGTGCCAGTAGTCCTGCAGGGGACTATGGCTACACCTTC
TRBJ1-6 TRBV5-4 . TRBD1 CASRWDSRGSPLHF TGTGCCAGCAGATGGGACAGCAGAGGATCACCCCTCCACTTT
TRBJ1-6 TRBV30 . . CAWSFPGSSYNSPLHF TGTGCCTGGAGTTTCCCAGGCAGCTCCTATAATTCACCCCTCCACTTT
TRBJ1-6 TRBV4-1 . TRBD1 CASSQLSRGLYNSPLHF TGCGCCAGCAGCCAATTAAGCAGGGGGCTTTATAATTCACCCCTCCACTTT
TRBJ2-5 TRBV5-1 . . CASSLMGGETQYF TGCGCCAGCAGCTTGATGGGTGGGGAGACCCAGTACTTC
TRBJ2-3 TRBV18 . TRBD2 CASSPKGLAGGPGTDTQYF TGTGCCAGCTCACCGAAGGGACTAGCGGGGGGGCCGGGAACAGATACGCAGTATTTT
TRBJ1-1 TRBV18 few . CASSHDSPRRGEAFF TGTGCCAGCTCGCACGACAGTCCGAGGAGAGGGGAAGCTTTCTTT
TRBJ2-5 TRBV4-1 . . CASSELGGRETQYF TGCGCCAGCAGCGAACTTGGAGGTCGAGAGACCCAGTACTTC